This is a list of T cell receptor beta chains from one sample in a study of cytomegalovirus exposure and HLA in healthy donors. Sequencing was performed with immunoSEQ multiplex PCR; in TCRdb, only in-frame clones are kept and a portion is missing. The sample carries about 77,000 clones, roughly four fifths recorded once. Sequences were obtained from PBMCs. Receptors were obtained from a man aged 40-49 years in good health and CMV-seronegative. The CDR3 runs from the conserved cysteine through the conserved F or W. The D gene is left open where the match is weak. Size values are once, few and many counts, or a class for expanded clones, and some rows have none.

TRBV7-9	TRBJ2-1	.	.	TGTGCCAGCAGCTGGAGGTCGGGCCCGCCAGATCCTGAGCAGTTCTTC	CASSWRSGPPDPEQFF
TRBV5-1	TRBJ1-1	TRBD1	.	TGCGCCAGCAGCTTGGACAGGGGTCGGGGAGAAGCTTTCTTT	CASSLDRGRGEAFF
TRBV10-3	TRBJ2-3	TRBD2	.	TGTGCCATCAGTTCCTTAGCGGGAACCGGGTATACGCAGTATTTT	CAISSLAGTGYTQYF
TRBV5-4	TRBJ2-7	TRBD2	.	TGTGCCAGCAGCAGGGGACTAGCGGGATCTCTCGAGCAGTACTTC	CASSRGLAGSLEQYF
TRBV15	TRBJ2-7	TRBD1	.	TGTGCCACCAGCTCCGCCGGGACAGACTACGAGCAGTACTTC	CATSSAGTDYEQYF
TRBV6-6	TRBJ2-7	TRBD1	.	TGTGCCAGCACCTACGACAGGGACGAGCAGTACTTC	CASTYDRDEQYF
TRBV4-1	TRBJ2-1	TRBD2	.	TGCGCCAGCAGCCAAGAGGTTGTAGCGGGAGGGCCTGGAAATGAGCAGTTCTTC	CASSQEVVAGGPGNEQFF
TRBV28	TRBJ1-2	TRBD1	few	TGTGCCAGCAGTAAGACAGGGGGGAGCGGATTTCATGGCTACACCTTC	CASSKTGGSGFHGYTF
TRBV5-1	TRBJ2-7	TRBD2	.	TGCGCCAGCAGCGTCTACCCTAGCGGGAGAAGCAACGAGCAGTACTTC	CASSVYPSGRSNEQYF
TRBV27	TRBJ1-1	TRBD1	few	TGTGCCAGCAGTTTAGACAGGGGGATGAACACTGAAGCTTTCTTT	CASSLDRGMNTEAFF
TRBV7-3	TRBJ2-3	.	.	TGTGCCAGCAGTCCCGACAGCCGCACAGATACGCAGTATTTT	CASSPDSRTDTQYF
TRBV30	TRBJ2-2	.	.	TGTGCCTGGAGTGTTGTGGCAGGGGCGGGCACCGGGGAGCTGTTTTTT	CAWSVVAGAGTGELFF
TRBV2	TRBJ1-1	TRBD1	.	TGTGCCAGCAGTGACCGCAGGGGGACTGAAGCTTTCTTT	CASSDRRGTEAFF
TRBV7-8	TRBJ1-1	.	.	TGTGCCAGCAGCTTAGAAAGGGGGGGTATGACTGAAGCTTTCTTT	CASSLERGGMTEAFF
TRBV2	TRBJ2-5	TRBD1	.	TGTGCCCAAAACCGGGGGACAGGGGAAGAGACCCAGTACTTC	CAQNRGTGEETQYF
TRBV5-4	TRBJ2-7	.	.	TGTGCCAGCAGCTGGGGGCGGGAGCTTCGCGAGCAGTACTTC	CASSWGRELREQYF
TRBV18	TRBJ2-7	.	.	TGTGCCAGCTCCCCTTTGAGGGAATCTGTGCAGTACTTC	CASSPLRESVQYF
TRBV7-2	TRBJ2-7	TRBD2	once	TGTGCCAGCAGCTTAAGACTAGCGGAAGCCTACGAGCAGTACTTC	CASSLRLAEAYEQYF
TRBV7-9	TRBJ2-7	TRBD2	.	TGTGCCAGCAGCTCGACTAGCGGGAGGACCAGTTACGAGCAGTACTTC	CASSSTSGRTSYEQYF
TRBV6-6	TRBJ2-7	TRBD1	few	TGTGCCAGCAGTTTCACCCCGACAGGGATCTCCTACGAGCAGTACTTC	CASSFTPTGISYEQYF
TRBV6-5	TRBJ2-7	TRBD2	.	TGTGCCAGCGGAGGACTAGGCGCCTACGAGCAGTACTTC	CASGGLGAYEQYF
TRBV6-5	TRBJ2-7	.	.	TGTGCCAGCAGTAAGCAGGGGAAGCGCTACGAGCAGTACTTC	CASSKQGKRYEQYF
TRBV2	TRBJ2-7	TRBD1	.	TGTGCCAGCAGCGGTACAGGGGATCGGCCTTACGAGCAGTACTTC	CASSGTGDRPYEQYF
TRBV6-5	TRBJ1-2	TRBD1	.	TGTGCCAGCAGCGGGACAGTGTATGGCTACACCTTC	CASSGTVYGYTF
TRBV6-5	TRBJ1-2	.	few	TGTGCCAGCAGTTACGTTTCACAGGTCCCCGGGGGCTACACCTTC	CASSYVSQVPGGYTF
TRBV5-6	TRBJ2-7	.	.	TGTGCCAGCAGCTATGGAGGACTGGGAAGCTACTACGAGCAGTACTTC	CASSYGGLGSYYEQYF
TRBV11-2	TRBJ2-7	TRBD1	.	TGTGCCAGCAGCTTCGCCCCGAGGACAGGTCACCCCTACGAGCAGTACTTC	CASSFAPRTGHPYEQYF
TRBV7-6	TRBJ2-6	TRBD1	.	TGTGCCAGCAGCTTGGGCCGAGGACAGGGTGGCACAACTCACTCTGGGGCCAACGTCCTGACTTTC	CASSLGRGQGGTTHSGANVLTF
TRBV5-1	TRBJ1-2	TRBD1	once	TGCGCCAGCAGCTCCGGACGGACAGGCGAAAACTATGGCTACACCTTC	CASSSGRTGENYGYTF
TRBV28	TRBJ2-7	TRBD2	.	TGTGCCAGCAGTCGCAGAGGAGCGGGGGGGATCTACGAGCAGTACTTC	CASSRRGAGGIYEQYF